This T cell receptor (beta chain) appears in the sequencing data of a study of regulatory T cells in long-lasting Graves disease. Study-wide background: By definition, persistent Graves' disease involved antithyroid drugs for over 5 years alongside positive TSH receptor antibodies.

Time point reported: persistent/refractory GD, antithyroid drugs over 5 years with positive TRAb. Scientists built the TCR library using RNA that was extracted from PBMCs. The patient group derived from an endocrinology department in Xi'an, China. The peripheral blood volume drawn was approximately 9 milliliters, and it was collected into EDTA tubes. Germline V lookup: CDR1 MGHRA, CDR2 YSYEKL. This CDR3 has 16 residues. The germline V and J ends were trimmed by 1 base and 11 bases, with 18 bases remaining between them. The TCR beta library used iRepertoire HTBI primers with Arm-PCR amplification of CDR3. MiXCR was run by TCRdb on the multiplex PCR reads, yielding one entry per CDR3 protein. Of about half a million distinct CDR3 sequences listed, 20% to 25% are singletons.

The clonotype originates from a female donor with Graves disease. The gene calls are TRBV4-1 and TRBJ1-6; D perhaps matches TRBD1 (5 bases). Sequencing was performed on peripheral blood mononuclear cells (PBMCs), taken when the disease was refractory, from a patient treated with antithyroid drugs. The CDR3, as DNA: TGCGCCAGCAGCCAAGCAAAGGCGGGGCCCAGGGCACCCCTCCACTTT. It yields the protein CASSQAKAGPRAPLHF.